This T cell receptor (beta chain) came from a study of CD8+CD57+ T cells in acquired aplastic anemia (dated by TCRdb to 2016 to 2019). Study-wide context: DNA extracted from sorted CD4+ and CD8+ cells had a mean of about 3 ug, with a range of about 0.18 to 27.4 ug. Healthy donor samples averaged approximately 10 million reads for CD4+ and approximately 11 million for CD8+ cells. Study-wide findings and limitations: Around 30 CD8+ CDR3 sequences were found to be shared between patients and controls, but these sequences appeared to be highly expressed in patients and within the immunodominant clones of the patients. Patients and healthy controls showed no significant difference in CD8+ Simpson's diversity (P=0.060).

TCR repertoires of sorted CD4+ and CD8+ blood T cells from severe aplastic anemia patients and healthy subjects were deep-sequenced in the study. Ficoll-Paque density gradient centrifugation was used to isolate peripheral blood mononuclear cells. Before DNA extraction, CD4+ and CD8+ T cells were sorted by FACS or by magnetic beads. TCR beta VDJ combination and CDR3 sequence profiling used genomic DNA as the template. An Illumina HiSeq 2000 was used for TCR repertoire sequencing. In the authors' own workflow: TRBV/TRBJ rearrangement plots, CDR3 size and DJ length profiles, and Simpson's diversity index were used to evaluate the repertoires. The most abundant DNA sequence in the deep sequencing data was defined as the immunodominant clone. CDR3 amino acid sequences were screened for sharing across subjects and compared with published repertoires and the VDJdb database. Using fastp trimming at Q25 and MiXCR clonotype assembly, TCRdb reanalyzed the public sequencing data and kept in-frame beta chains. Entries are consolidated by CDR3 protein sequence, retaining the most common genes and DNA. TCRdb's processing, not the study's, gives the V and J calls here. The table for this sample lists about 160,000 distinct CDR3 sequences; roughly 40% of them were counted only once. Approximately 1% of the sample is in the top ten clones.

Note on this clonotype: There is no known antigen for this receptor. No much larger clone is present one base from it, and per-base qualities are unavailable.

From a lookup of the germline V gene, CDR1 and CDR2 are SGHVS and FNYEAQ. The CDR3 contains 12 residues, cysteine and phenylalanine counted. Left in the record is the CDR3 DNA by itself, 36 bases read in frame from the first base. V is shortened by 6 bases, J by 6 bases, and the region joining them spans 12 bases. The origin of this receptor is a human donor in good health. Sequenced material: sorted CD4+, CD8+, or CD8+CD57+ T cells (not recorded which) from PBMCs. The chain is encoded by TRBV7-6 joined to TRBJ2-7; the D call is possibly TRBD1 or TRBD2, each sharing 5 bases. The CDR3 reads CASSEFGGEQYF. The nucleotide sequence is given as TGTGCCAGCAGTGAATTTGGGGGCGAGCAGTACTTC.